This T cell receptor beta chain was sequenced in a study of cytomegalovirus exposure and HLA in healthy donors. Overall study results and limits: Judged likely to be a sequencing artifact was a cluster of highly shared sequence variants. Reported findings show TCR beta sequences accurately forecast HLA-A and HLA-B alleles in most subjects. Analysis was performed later, and it showed HLA-associated TCR beta chains to be more clonally expanded than equally common others.

The PCR ran on 60 Vbeta and 13 Jbeta primers. Clones were sequenced by immunoSEQ multiplex PCR, and TCRdb holds only the in-frame ones, with some missing. The sample lists roughly 140,000 clones; roughly 80% were seen once. About this clone itself: As yet, its antigen is unknown.

This clonotype was obtained from a young man in good health and CMV-seropositive. Sequenced material: PBMCs.

The DNA for the CDR3 is TGCGCCAGCAGCAAATCGACAGGGGGAATCTATGGCTACACCTTC. Translated, it gives CASSKSTGGIYGYTF. The chain joins TRBV5-1 to TRBJ1-2; 9 bases line up with TRBD1. The V and J ends lost 4 bases and 4 bases, in that order; junction bases with no gene match: 8. Germline CDR1 reads SGHRS; CDR2 reads YFSETQ. This CDR3 has 15 amino acids.